This is a list of T cell receptor beta chains from one sample in a study of response to subunit inactivated influenza vaccine. TCRdb ran MiXCR on the RT-PCR reads and lists one entry per CDR3 protein. The sample has around 850,000 distinct CDR3 sequences; less than 20% are singletons. The sequences come from PBMCs from blood, collected approximately 5 days after vaccination. Source of these receptors: a man in his fifties or sixties who received an inactivated influenza vaccine. The CDR3 runs from the conserved cysteine through the conserved F or W.

>TRBJ2-7|TRBV10-3
CAISYRQGGEQYF
>TRBJ2-1|TRBV7-2
CASSTDTYNEQFF
>TRBJ1-1|TRBV20-1
CSARTGPYLEAFF
>TRBJ2-7|TRBV29-1
CSVETYEQYF
>TRBJ2-7|TRBV20-1
CSARAWDFSEQYF
>TRBJ1-2|TRBV5-1
CASSLGGQGTYGYTF
>TRBJ2-1|TRBV6-5
CASSYLRGTGNNEQFF
>TRBJ2-1|TRBV11-2
CASSLLTRGHEQFF
>TRBJ2-7|TRBV7-2
CASSAMPPPTSEQYF
>TRBJ2-2|TRBV2
CASSNYRGTGELFF
>TRBJ2-7|TRBV7-2
CASSLGAWYEQYF
>TRBJ2-3|TRBV15
CATSRETKRGSSTDTQYF
>TRBJ2-1|TRBV7-9
CASSAPGHTYNEQFF
>TRBJ2-7|TRBV4-2
CASSQMDHYEQYF
>TRBJ2-7|TRBV6-2/TRBV6-3
CASSYSTFGTRTYEQYF
>TRBJ2-1|TRBV6-2/TRBV6-3
CASSYVFGREIGNEQFF
>TRBJ2-6|TRBV20-1
CSARQGPGANVLTF
>TRBJ2-7|TRBV20-1
CSASRGRDRSYEQYF